One sample yielded the 17 T cell receptor beta chains listed below, sequenced in a study of control samples from healthy donors and cancer patients. Method: immunoSEQ multiplex PCR; TCRdb's copy keeps in-frame clones and lacks some. This sample carries 120,000 to 150,000 clones, about 88% of them seen once, and the ten largest clones take around 8.2%. The source material was blood. These receptors were taken from a woman in her twenties or thirties in good health.

The chain has TRBV4-1 and TRBJ1-1; D is uncertain. The germline V and J ends were trimmed by 5 bases and 4 bases, with 20 bases remaining between them. CDR1 MGHRA and CDR2 YSYEKL come from the germline V gene. This CDR3 has 16 amino acids. Written as DNA, the CDR3 is TGCGCCAGCAGCGCACACCGGGCCCCTGGGAGCACTGAAGCTTTCTTT. Translating gives CASSAHRAPGSTEAFF.

This clone turned up a few times. The J gene is TRBJ2-7, the V gene TRBV7-6; a possible D gene is TRBD1 (6 bases). This CDR3 is built from 15 residues. Germline V gene lookup returns CDR1 SGHVS and CDR2 FNYEAQ. Trimming took 3 bases from V and 2 from J, leaving 14 bases between them. The CDR3: CASSFNTQGPYEQYF. CDR3 sequence (DNA): TGTGCCAGCAGCTTTAACACGCAGGGGCCCTACGAGCAGTACTTC. The full variable domain, completed using reference TRBV7-6 and TRBJ2-7, is GAGVSQSPRYKVTKRGQDVALRCDPISGHVSLYWYRQALGQGPEFLTYFNYEAQQDKSGLPNDRFSAERPEGSISTLTIQRTEQRDSAMYRCASSFNTQGPYEQYFGPGTRLTVT.

This rearrangement joins TRBV18 to TRBJ2-3, with TRBD1 identical over 9 bases. CDR1 KGHSH and CDR2 LQKENI come from the germline V gene. Trimming at V came to 3 bases and at J to 3 bases, leaving 4 bases not matched to a gene. The CDR3 is 15 amino acids. The CDR3 loop is CASSPRTGETDTQYF. The CDR3 DNA is TGTGCCAGCTCACCTAGGACAGGGGAGACAGATACGCAGTATTTT.

The V call is TRBV27, the J call TRBJ2-2; the match to TRBD2 covers 10 bases. The germline gives CDR1 MNHEY, CDR2 SMNVEV (reference sequence). J lost 1 base, V lost 4 bases, and 9 bases had no gene match. The length of the CDR3 is 18 residues. The CDR3 region has the DNA TGTGCCAGCAGTTGGCTAGCTAGCGGGAGCCTGAACACCGGGGAGCTGTTTTTT. It yields the protein CASSWLASGSLNTGELFF.

The sample holds a few counts of this clone. The chain links TRBV19 to TRBJ2-1; 9 nucleotides agree with TRBD1. Looked up from germline, CDR1 is LNHDA and CDR2 is SQIVND (reference sequence). J gave up 0 bases and V 5 bases, and 11 bases lay outside the gene matches. The CDR3 contains 18 residues. In DNA, the CDR3 is TGTGCCAGTAGTTTCGGACAGGGGCGGCCTAGCTCCTACAATGAGCAGTTCTTC. Translation gives CASSFGQGRPSSYNEQFF.

This sequence joins TRBV7-9 and TRBJ2-1; D might be TRBD2 (5 bases). The CDR3 contains 15 residues. CDR1 SEHNR and CDR2 FQNEAQ come from the germline V gene (reference sequence). Deletions cut 5 bases from V and 4 bases from J, with 15 bases between. The CDR3 reads CASSPSEAAYNEQFF. DNA of the CDR3: TGTGCCAGCAGCCCGTCGGAAGCGGCGTACAATGAGCAGTTCTTC.

The CDR3 DNA follows: TGTGCCAGCAGGGGCGGACTAGCGGGGGTTTCGAACACCGGGGAGCTGTTTTTT. Translated: CASRGGLAGVSNTGELFF. The genes are TRBV2 and TRBJ2-2; 13 nucleotides agree with TRBD2. V lost 6 bases and J lost 0; bases outside the gene matches: 7. The CDR3 runs 18 residues. Germline V gives CDR1 SNHLY, CDR2 FYNNEI.

The chain employs TRBV5-1 and TRBJ1-3, with unresolved D. With 0 bases removed from V and 0 bases from J, the gap between germline ends came to 7 bases. Germline values: CDR1 SGHRS, CDR2 YFSETQ. The CDR3 is made up of 15 amino acids. CDR3 loop: CASSLGQSSGNTIYF. The DNA for the CDR3 is TGCGCCAGCAGCTTGGGGCAGTCCTCTGGAAACACCATATATTTT.

This clone was seen just once. The V call is TRBV11-2, the J call TRBJ1-1, with D uncertain. Germline V lookup: CDR1 SGHAT, CDR2 FQNNGV. This CDR3 is 18 amino acids long. V was clipped by 0 bases and J by 6 bases, with 23 bases between them. The CDR3 sequence: CASSLEGTFNRQRSEAFF. CDR3 DNA sequence: TGTGCCAGCAGCTTAGAAGGAACTTTTAATCGGCAACGGTCTGAAGCTTTCTTT. The full variable domain, its missing parts supplied by reference TRBV11-2 and TRBJ1-1, is EAGVAQSPRYKIIEKRQSVAFWCNPISGHATLYWYQQILGQGPKLLIQFQNNGVVDDSQLPKDRFSAERLKGVDSTLKIQPAKLEDSAVYLCASSLEGTFNRQRSEAFFGQGTRLTVV.

The chain is built from TRBV19 and TRBJ1-1; possible D gene TRBD1, 6 bases. Trimming took off 10 bases at V and 0 bases at J, with 15 bases between the two ends. Germline V gene sequence: CDR1 LNHDA, CDR2 SQIVND (reference sequence). CDR3 length: 14 amino acids. The CDR3 region is CATSWGPMNTEAFF. CDR3 nucleotides: TGTGCCACGTCTTGGGGGCCGATGAACACTGAAGCTTTCTTT.

The J gene is TRBJ2-7, the V gene TRBV5-1, with a tentative D call TRBD1 (5 bases). The CDR3 has 14 amino acids. Germline V gives CDR1 SGHRS, CDR2 YFSETQ. Trimming cost V 5 bases and J 1 base, with 13 bases left between them. The DNA of the CDR3 is TGCGCCAGCAGACAAGATACAGGATCCTACGAGCAGTACTTC. This codes for CASRQDTGSYEQYF.

In its sample, this clone was seen a few times. This chain joins TRBV30 and TRBJ1-4; D gene ambiguous. The V gene's germline CDR1 is GTSNPN and CDR2 SVGIG (reference sequence). The V gene lost 5 bases and the J gene lost 2 bases, with 9 bases spanning the gap. The CDR3 covers 13 residues. The CDR3: CAWAKDTNEKLFF. The CDR3 nucleotides read TGTGCCTGGGCGAAGGACACTAATGAAAAACTGTTTTTT.

The chain carries TRBV18 and TRBJ1-1, with a possible D match to TRBD1 (6 bases). V was shortened by 1 base and J by 4 bases, with 10 bases between the two germline ends. Germline values: CDR1 KGHSH, CDR2 LQKENI. The CDR3 is 14 amino acids. The CDR3 here is CASSPLGGTTEAFF. Written as DNA, the CDR3 is TGTGCCAGCTCACCACTGGGGGGCACCACTGAAGCTTTCTTT.

This clone appeared a single time. V is TRBV7-9 and J is TRBJ2-7; 7 bases agree with TRBD2. V shed 4 bases, J shed 0 bases, and the junction held 15 bases outside the gene matches. Germline lookup yields CDR1 SEHNR and CDR2 FQNEAQ (reference sequence). This CDR3 region has 18 residues. The CDR3: CASSCPLPAGTTSYEQYF. In DNA, the CDR3 is TGTGCCAGCAGCTGCCCCCTTCCAGCGGGAACCACCTCCTACGAGCAGTACTTC.

The chain has TRBV13 and TRBJ2-1, with 10 bases that match TRBD2. The CDR3 spans 17 residues. Trimming cost V 5 bases and J 4 bases; bases outside gene matches: 11. Germline assignment: CDR1 PRHDT and CDR2 FYEKMQ (reference sequence). The CDR3 sequence: CASSALGLAGAYNEQFF. The DNA for the CDR3 is TGTGCCAGCAGCGCCCTAGGTCTAGCGGGAGCATACAATGAGCAGTTCTTC.

The V gene is TRBV9, the J gene TRBJ2-3; weak D call: TRBD2 (7 bases). Germline V lookup: CDR1 SGDLS, CDR2 YYNGEE. CDR3 length: 16 amino acids. Trimming shortened V by 2 bases and J by 5 bases, and 18 bases separated the two germline ends. CDR3: CASSVWGGGAVDTQYF. CDR3 sequence (DNA): TGTGCCAGCAGCGTCTGGGGCGGGGGCGCGGTAGATACGCAGTATTTT. The full variable domain, in which reference TRBV9 and TRBJ2-3 provide the parts outside the CDR3, is DSGVTQTPKHLITATGQRVTLRCSPRSGDLSVYWYQQSLDQGLQFLIQYYNGEERAKGNILERFSAQQFPDLHSELNLSSLELGDSALYFCASSVWGGGAVDTQYFGPGTRLTVL.

The CDR3 region is CASSLVGTGELFF. The CDR3 region has the DNA TGTGCCAGCAGTTTAGTTGGGACCGGGGAGCTGTTTTTT. The chain has TRBV12-3 or TRBV12-4 and TRBJ2-2; D is unresolved. The V and J ends lost 1 base and 5 bases respectively, with 5 bases between them. The CDR3 runs to 13 residues.